What follows are 13 T cell receptor beta chains derived from one specimen sequenced in a study of T cell repertoires in cytomegalovirus infection. Their cognate antigens are unknown. TCRdb analysed the reads with MiXCR anew, one entry per CDR3 protein. The repertoire holds 300,000 to 400,000 distinct CDR3 sequences, around 29% seen once, with around 20% in the top ten. The material was cultured PBMCs, obtained from culture after CMV antigen stimulation. These receptor sequences come from a human donor in good health (CMV status not recorded). Some clones in this sample may be carry-over from other donors' samples.

Only a few counts were recorded for this clonotype. The rearrangement uses TRBV4-2 and TRBJ1-5, with D hard to call. CDR1 LGHNA and CDR2 YNFKEQ come from the germline V gene. V dropped 3 bases and J dropped 8 bases, with 17 bases sitting between them. The CDR3 is 15 amino acids. This chain's CDR3 is CASSQLGRDHKPQHF. Here the CDR3 DNA reads TGTGCCAGCAGCCAGTTGGGGAGGGATCATAAGCCCCAGCATTTT.

This clonotype has just a few counts. This sequence joins TRBV6-6 and TRBJ2-6, with a tentative D call TRBD1 (6 bases). Trimming shortened V by 6 bases and J by 0 bases, and 12 bases separated the two germline ends. The CDR3 has 16 amino acids. Germline loops: CDR1 MNHNY, CDR2 SVGAGI (reference sequence). DNA of the CDR3: TGTGCCAGCAGCTTACAGGGAATCTCTGGGGCCAACGTCCTGACTTTC. Encoded protein: CASSLQGISGANVLTF.

This clonotype showed up just a few times. The J gene is TRBJ1-1, the V gene TRBV2, with TRBD1 matching over 7 bases. In germline, CDR1 is SNHLY, CDR2 FYNNEI. Trimming cost V 3 bases and J 5 bases; bases outside gene matches: 18. CDR3 size: 18 residues. Written as DNA, the CDR3 is TGTGCCAGCAGTGAGAGGGGGGGGACAGATCGGGTTCGGACTGAAGCTTTCTTT. Residues: CASSERGGTDRVRTEAFF.

The gene calls are TRBV7-3 and TRBJ1-1; D uncertain. The CDR3 spans 13 residues. Germline V CDR1 and CDR2: SGHTA, FQGTGA. Trimming cost V 1 base and J 4 bases, with 7 bases left between them. CDR3 sequence (DNA): TGTGCCAGCAGCTTAATCCGCGGCACTGAAGCTTTCTTT. This codes for CASSLIRGTEAFF.

This chain uses TRBV7-8 with TRBJ2-2, with D unclear. The CDR3 covers 15 residues. Between the trimmed V and J ends, which lost 2 bases and 2 bases, there was a span of 9 bases. Germline assignment: CDR1 SGHVS and CDR2 FQNEAQ. For the CDR3, the DNA is TGTGCCAGCAGCTTAATGATTTTAAACACCGGGGAGCTGTTTTTT. Translated: CASSLMILNTGELFF.

The sample holds many counts of this clonotype. The J gene is TRBJ2-7, the V gene TRBV7-2; 7 bases agree with TRBD2. Germline V gene sequence: CDR1 SGHTA, CDR2 FQGNSA. There are 15 residues in the CDR3. The ends lost 1 base at V and 3 bases at J; junction bases unmatched: 6. CDR3 nucleotides: TGTGCCAGCAGCTTAGGGGCTAGCGGCCTCTACGAGCAGTACTTC. It translates to CASSLGASGLYEQYF.

This clonotype was counted a few times. The CDR3 here is CASSVTHEGYTF. CDR3 bases: TGTGCCAGCTCAGTGACCCACGAGGGCTACACCTTC. This rearrangement joins TRBV6-1 to TRBJ1-2, with no clear D. Trimming stripped 8 bases from V and 8 bases from J, with 15 bases between. The CDR3 totals 12 residues. Germline V lookup: CDR1 MNHNS, CDR2 SASEGT.

The chain joins TRBV3-1 to TRBJ2-5; 7 positions agree with TRBD2. J gave up 5 bases and V 3 bases, and 9 bases lay outside the gene matches. The germline gives CDR1 LGHDT, CDR2 YNNKEL (reference sequence). The CDR3 is 15 amino acids. The CDR3 is CASSQWAGVSETQYF. CDR3 sequence (DNA): TGTGCCAGCAGCCAGTGGGCGGGAGTATCGGAGACCCAGTACTTC.

This chain joins TRBV20-1 and TRBJ2-3; weak D call: TRBD2 (7 bases). This CDR3 region has 16 residues. The V end lost 0 bases, the J end lost 1 base, and 14 bases lay between the germline ends. The germline V gene encodes CDR1 DFQATT and CDR2 SNEGSKA (reference sequence). The CDR3 loop reads CSARDVAGGRTDTQYF. DNA of the CDR3: TGCAGTGCTAGAGATGTAGCCGGGGGGCGCACAGATACGCAGTATTTT.

In this sample, this clonotype turned up a few times. The chain joins TRBV10-3 to TRBJ1-6; TRBD1 is a possible D gene (5 bases). Per germline, CDR1 ENHRY and CDR2 SYGVKD. The CDR3 has 13 residues. Trimming stripped 3 bases from V and 8 bases from J, with 8 bases between. The CDR3 sequence: CAISDRDDSPLHF. The CDR3 DNA reads as TGTGCCATCAGTGACAGGGACGATTCACCCCTCCACTTT.

This sequence joins TRBV7-6 and TRBJ1-1, with D possibly matching TRBD1 (6 bases). Germline lookup yields CDR1 SGHVS and CDR2 FNYEAQ. CDR3 length: 14 residues. V lost 9 bases and J 0 bases, leaving 14 bases between the germline ends. CDR3 residues: CASLGGALNTEAFF. The DNA for the CDR3 is TGTGCCAGTTTAGGGGGGGCCCTGAACACTGAAGCTTTCTTT.

The V and J genes are TRBV2 and TRBJ1-3; TRBD1 might be the D (6 bases). V was cut by 5 bases and J by 4 bases, with 15 bases left in between. The CDR3 is 15 amino acids. In germline, CDR1 is SNHLY, CDR2 FYNNEI. CDR3 amino acids: CASSRREGTGNTIYF. The CDR3 coding sequence is TGTGCCAGCAGTCGCCGAGAAGGGACAGGAAACACCATATATTTT. Full variable domain (rest looked up from reference TRBV2 and TRBJ1-3): EPEVTQTPSHQVTQMGQEVILRCVPISNHLYFYWYRQILGQKVEFLVSFYNNEISEKSEIFDDQFSVERPDGSNFTLKIRSTKLEDSAMYFCASSRREGTGNTIYFGEGSWLTVV.

The sample holds a few counts of this clonotype. The chain has TRBV7-8 and TRBJ1-3; D is uncertain. With 4 bases removed from V and 8 bases from J, the gap between germline ends came to 9 bases. CDR3 size: 12 residues. Germline-derived CDR1 and CDR2 are SGHVS and FQNEAQ. The DNA for the CDR3 is TGTGCCAGCAGCTCTCTCGGATACACCATATATTTT. Translated: CASSSLGYTIYF.